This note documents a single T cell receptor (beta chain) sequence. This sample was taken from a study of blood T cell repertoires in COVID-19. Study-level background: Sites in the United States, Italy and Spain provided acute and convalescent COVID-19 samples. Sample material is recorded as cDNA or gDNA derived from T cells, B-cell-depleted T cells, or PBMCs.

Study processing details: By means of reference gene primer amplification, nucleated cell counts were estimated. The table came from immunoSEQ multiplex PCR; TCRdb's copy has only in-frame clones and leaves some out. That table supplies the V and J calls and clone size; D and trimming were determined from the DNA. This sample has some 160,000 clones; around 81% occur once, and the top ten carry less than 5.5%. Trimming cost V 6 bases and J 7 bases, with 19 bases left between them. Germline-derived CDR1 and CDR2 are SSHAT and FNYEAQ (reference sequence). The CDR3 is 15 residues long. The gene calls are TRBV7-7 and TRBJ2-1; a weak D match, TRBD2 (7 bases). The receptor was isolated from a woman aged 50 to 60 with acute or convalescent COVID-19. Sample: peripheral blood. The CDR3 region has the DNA TGTGCCAGCAGTGATGGGGGGGCGATTGGGAATGAGCAGTTCTTC. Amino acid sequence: CASSDGGAIGNEQFF.